This TCR beta chain was captured in a study of T cells after yellow fever vaccination. Synthesis of TCR cDNA relied on 5'RACE template switching, which attached a universal primer site and UMIs. One entry per CDR3 protein, called by TCRdb with MiXCR from the 5' RACE reads. The sample lists approximately 300,000 distinct CDR3 sequences, 8.7% occurring once. Broader study findings: Abundant bulk-population clonotypes could contaminate the FACS-sorted repertoires.

Note on this clonotype: Its antigen is as yet unknown.

The source is a man between 18 and 35 years old who received the YFV17D yellow fever vaccine. The starting material was PBMCs, obtained on the day of the first yellow fever vaccination.

The CDR3 reads CASSSWWGDQETQYF. CDR3 coding DNA: TGTGCCAGCAGCTCCTGGTGGGGGGATCAAGAGACCCAGTACTTC. The chain is built from TRBV11-2 and TRBJ2-5; the D gene is possibly TRBD2 (6 bases). The V and J ends lost 4 bases and 2 bases respectively, with 14 bases between them. Germline CDR1 and CDR2: SGHAT and FQNNGV. This CDR3 spans 15 amino acids.